A selection of T cell receptor beta chains follows, all from one sample in a study of blood T cell repertoires in COVID-19. The data were produced by immunoSEQ multiplex PCR, yet TCRdb's version contains in-frame clones alone and is incomplete. There are over 200,000 clones in the sample; around 91% occur only once, and approximately 16% lies in the top ten. The sequenced sample consisted of PBMCs or T cells enriched from blood (not recorded which). All receptors come from a man aged 25-45 years who had been exposed to COVID-19. CDR3s include the opening cysteine and the closing phenylalanine or tryptophan. A D gene is named only where the DNA matches it firmly. The listing skips clone size in some rows; elsewhere it reads once, few, many or a size class.

abundance,d_gene,j_gene,v_gene,CDR3nt,CDR3aa
-,-,TRBJ1-6,TRBV5-1,TGCGCCAGCAGCTTGGACAAGGAGTATTCACCCCTCCACTTT,CASSLDKEYSPLHF
-,TRBD1,TRBJ1-2,TRBV5-1,TGCGCCAGCAGCTTGGACGGGACAGGGGGAGGCTACACCTTC,CASSLDGTGGGYTF
-,-,TRBJ2-7,TRBV27,TGTGCCAGCACAGGCAGGGGATACTACGAGCAGTACTTC,CASTGRGYYEQYF
once,TRBD2,TRBJ2-1,TRBV6-6,TGTGCCAGCAGTTACAATCGCGGGGGGGCCGTTGAGCAGTTCTTC,CASSYNRGGAVEQFF
once,-,TRBJ2-3,TRBV12-3/TRBV12-4,TGTGCCAGCACCGGGGGTCTGGCAGATACGCAGTATTTT,CASTGGLADTQYF
-,-,TRBJ2-2,TRBV30,TGTGCCTGGTGGACGGAGGCCCCAGCCGGGGAGCTGTTTTTT,CAWWTEAPAGELFF
-,TRBD1,TRBJ1-5,TRBV5-1,TGCGCCAGTGGAGGCAAAGGGACAGAGGAATGTAATCAGCCCCAGCATTTT,CASGGKGTEECNQPQHF
few,TRBD1,TRBJ1-5,TRBV19,TGTGCCAGCAGACAGGGGTATAGCAATCAGCCCCAGCATTTT,CASRQGYSNQPQHF
-,-,TRBJ2-1,TRBV9,TGTGCCAGCAGCGTAGACGAGGGCAATGAGCAGTTCTTC,CASSVDEGNEQFF
-,-,TRBJ1-1,TRBV3-1/TRBV3-2,TGTGCCAGCAGCCAAGTAGTTAACACTGAAGCTTTCTTT,CASSQVVNTEAFF
-,TRBD1,TRBJ1-5,TRBV10-3,TGTGCCATCAGTGAGGACAGGGTGGGCCAGCCCCAGCATTTT,CAISEDRVGQPQHF
-,-,TRBJ1-2,TRBV29-1,TGCAGCGTTGGTGAGGCTAACTATGGCTACACCTTC,CSVGEANYGYTF
-,-,TRBJ1-2,TRBV12-3/TRBV12-4,TGTGCCAGCAGTTTGGGGGCGGGGGATGGCTACACCTTC,CASSLGAGDGYTF
-,TRBD1,TRBJ2-1,TRBV5-1,TGCGCCAGCAGTTTTGACAGGGCCAACAATGAGCAGTTCTTC,CASSFDRANNEQFF
-,-,TRBJ2-7,TRBV14,TGTGCCAGCAGCTCCGCACTGGTCTACGAGCAGTACTTC,CASSSALVYEQYF
-,-,TRBJ1-2,TRBV9,TGTGCCAGCAGCGTAAGTTCCACAGAAAACTATGGCTACACCTTC,CASSVSSTENYGYTF
-,-,TRBJ2-5,TRBV2,TGTGCCAGCAGTCGAGACAGCCAAGAGACCCAGTACTTC,CASSRDSQETQYF
-,-,TRBJ2-3,TRBV3-1/TRBV3-2,TGTGCCAGCAGCCAGACACACCCGAAGGTGGTGCCCACAGATACGCAGTATTTT,CASSQTHPKVVPTDTQYF
once,-,TRBJ2-3,TRBV10-1,TGCGCCAGCAGTGATGGCGGGGGCACAGATACGCAGTATTTT,CASSDGGGTDTQYF
few,-,TRBJ2-6,TRBV7-8,TGTGCCAGCGCCCCCCCATTGGCGGGTGCTGGGGCCAACGTCCTGACTTTC,CASAPPLAGAGANVLTF
-,-,TRBJ2-3,TRBV3-1/TRBV3-2,TGTGCCAGCAGCCAAGCCGGGGGTCCCGCAACAGATACGCAGTATTTT,CASSQAGGPATDTQYF
many,-,TRBJ2-3,TRBV10-1,TGCGCCAGCAGTGGGTCCGGCGGGCGGGATACGCAGTATTTT,CASSGSGGRDTQYF
-,-,TRBJ1-3,TRBV7-9,TGTGCCAGCAGCTTGAGTGGTAACTCTGGAAACACCATATATTTT,CASSLSGNSGNTIYF
-,TRBD1,TRBJ2-7,TRBV18,TGTGCCAGCTCGAATGGACAGGGCCTAACCTACGAGCAGTACTTC,CASSNGQGLTYEQYF
-,-,TRBJ1-4,TRBV4-1,TGCGCCAGCAGCCCGGCCGGTGCCCAAACAGGCACATTTAATGAAAAACTGTTTTTT,CASSPAGAQTGTFNEKLFF
-,-,TRBJ2-3,TRBV15,TGTGCCACCAGCAGAGAGCAGGACAGCAGCACAGATACGCAGTATTTT,CATSREQDSSTDTQYF
-,TRBD1,TRBJ1-1,TRBV5-4,TGTGCCAGCAGCTTGCCAGGGACAGGGGGCTACATGAACACTGAAGCTTTCTTT,CASSLPGTGGYMNTEAFF
once,TRBD1,TRBJ2-2,TRBV10-3,TGTGCCACGCCCGAAAAATTAAGGACAGGCACACCCGGGGAGCTGTTTTTT,CATPEKLRTGTPGELFF
-,-,TRBJ1-4,TRBV7-2,TGTGCCAGCAGCGAACCGGGGAGGGTTGAAAAACTGTTTTTT,CASSEPGRVEKLFF
-,TRBD2,TRBJ2-7,TRBV7-6,TGTGCCAGCAGCTTAGGACCGGGACTAGCGGGGGGGATCCTAGGCGAGCAGTACTTC,CASSLGPGLAGGILGEQYF
-,TRBD1,TRBJ2-2,TRBV7-2,TGTGCCAGCAGCCGGGGACAGGGGGCCGATAACACCGGGGAGCTGTTTTTT,CASSRGQGADNTGELFF
-,TRBD1,TRBJ2-3,TRBV7-9,TGTGCCAGCAGCTTCCGACAGGGGGTCACAGATACGCAGTATTTT,CASSFRQGVTDTQYF
-,-,TRBJ1-2,TRBV7-8,TGTGCCAGCAGCTCCGGGGGGCGCATCTATGGCTACACCTTC,CASSSGGRIYGYTF
-,TRBD2,TRBJ2-2,TRBV19,TGTGCCAGTCACATTGTGGGACTAGCGGGGGGGGCCGGGGAGCTGTTTTTT,CASHIVGLAGGAGELFF
-,TRBD1,TRBJ1-2,TRBV9,TGTGCCAGCAGCCCGGGTGGTGGACAGGGTTATGGCTACACCTTC,CASSPGGGQGYGYTF